Below, 2 T cell receptor beta chains from the same sample are listed, as sequenced in a study of early T cells in non-severe SARS-CoV-2 infection. TCRdb independently ran MiXCR on the 5' RACE reads; one entry per CDR3 protein. Of about 64,000 distinct CDR3 sequences in the sample, 4.9% were seen once. Material: whole blood. These receptors all stem from an adult who was a healthcare worker with PCR-confirmed SARS-CoV-2 infection or an uninfected control (not recorded which).

The V and J genes are TRBV7-9 and TRBJ2-7, with D hard to call. This CDR3 comprises 14 residues. V lost 5 bases and J lost 4, with 15 bases in between. CDR1 SEHNR and CDR2 FQNEAQ come from the germline V gene (reference sequence). CDR3 amino acids: CASSPPGRTYEQYF. CDR3 DNA: TGTGCCAGCAGCCCACCGGGCCGAACGTACGAGCAGTACTTC.

This clonotype was counted ten times or more. The chain joins TRBV27 to TRBJ1-2; D might be TRBD1 (6 bases). Trimming cost V 4 bases and J 0 bases, with 18 bases left between them. Germline V lookup: CDR1 MNHEY, CDR2 SMNVEV (reference sequence). This CDR3 region has 17 residues. CDR3 bases: TGTGCCAGCAGTTCCACCCCCGACAGGCCCACTAACTATGGCTACACCTTC. Encoded protein: CASSSTPDRPTNYGYTF.